This T cell receptor (beta chain) was recorded in a study of shared clonotypes between healthy human individuals. On the study more broadly: CD4 naive and CD4 memory each took three plates per donor, while CD8 naive took two and CD8 memory one. Overall study findings and caveats: Sampling covered nothing but blood. Tissue TCR repertoires likely differ from those found in blood.

Trimming shortened V by 1 base and J by 4 bases, and 6 bases separated the two germline ends. Germline V lookup: CDR1 SGHKS, CDR2 YYEKEE (reference sequence). The CDR3 is 12 residues long. A note on this clone: Its antigen is currently unknown.

Some clones are missing from TCRdb's copy, which holds only in-frame ones; the method was immunoSEQ multiplex PCR. Of about 580,000 clones listed, roughly 98% are singletons. Naive CD8 cells were CD45RO-negative, positively selected for CCR7, excluding terminally differentiated effector memory CD45RA+ cells. The sample consisted of naive CD8+ T cells sorted from blood. The chain couples TRBV5-5 to TRBJ2-7; no clear D gene. The TCR sequence derives from a young man in good health. The DNA for the CDR3 is TGTGCCAGCAGCTTGCTAGGATACGAGCAGTACTTC. Amino acid sequence: CASSLLGYEQYF.